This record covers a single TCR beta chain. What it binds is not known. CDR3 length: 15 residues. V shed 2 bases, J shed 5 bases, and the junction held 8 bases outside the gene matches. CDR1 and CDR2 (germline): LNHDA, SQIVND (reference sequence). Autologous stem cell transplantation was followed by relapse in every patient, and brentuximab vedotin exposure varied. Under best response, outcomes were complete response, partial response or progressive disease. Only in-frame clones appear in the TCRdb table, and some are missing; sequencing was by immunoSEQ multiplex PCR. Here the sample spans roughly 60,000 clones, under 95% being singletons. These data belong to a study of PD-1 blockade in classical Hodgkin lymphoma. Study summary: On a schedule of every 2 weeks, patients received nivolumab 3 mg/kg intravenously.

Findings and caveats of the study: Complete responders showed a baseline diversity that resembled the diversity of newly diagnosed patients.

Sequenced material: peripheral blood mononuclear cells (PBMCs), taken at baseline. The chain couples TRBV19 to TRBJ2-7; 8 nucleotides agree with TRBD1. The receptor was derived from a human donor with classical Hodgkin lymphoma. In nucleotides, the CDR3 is TGTGCCAGTAGTATATTTGCAGGGGGCCTTAACGAGCAGTACTTC. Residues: CASSIFAGGLNEQYF.